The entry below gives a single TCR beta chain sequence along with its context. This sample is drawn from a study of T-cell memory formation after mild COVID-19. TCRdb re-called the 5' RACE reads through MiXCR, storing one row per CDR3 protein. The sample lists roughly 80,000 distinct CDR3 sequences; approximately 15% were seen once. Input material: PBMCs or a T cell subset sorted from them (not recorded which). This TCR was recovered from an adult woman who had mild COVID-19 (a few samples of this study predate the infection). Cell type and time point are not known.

In DNA, the CDR3 is TGCGCCAGCAGCGGGACAGGGGACGGGGAGCTGTTTTTT. This encodes CASSGTGDGELFF. This chain connects TRBV5-1 to TRBJ2-2; 10 nucleotides agree with TRBD1. Germline trimming cut 4 bases from V and 7 bases from J; bases unmatched to any gene: 1. The CDR3 extends over 13 amino acids. CDR1 and CDR2 (germline): SGHRS, YFSETQ. Variable domain in full (rest from reference TRBV5-1 and TRBJ2-2): KAGVTQTPRYLIKTRGQQVTLSCSPISGHRSVSWYQQTPGQGLQFLFEYFSETQRNKGNFPGRFSGRQFSNSRSEMNVSTLELGDSALYLCASSGTGDGELFFGEGSRLTVL.